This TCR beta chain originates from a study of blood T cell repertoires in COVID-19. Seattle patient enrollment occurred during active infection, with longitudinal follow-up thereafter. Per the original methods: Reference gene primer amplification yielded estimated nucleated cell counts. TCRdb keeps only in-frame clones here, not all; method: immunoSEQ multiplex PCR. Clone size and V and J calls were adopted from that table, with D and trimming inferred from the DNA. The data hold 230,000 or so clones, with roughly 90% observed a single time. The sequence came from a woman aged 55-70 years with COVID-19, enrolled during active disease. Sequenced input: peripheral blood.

The CDR3 nucleotides read TGTGCCAGCAGTGAACGGAGGGATACAAGTCATAATTCACCCCTCCACTTT. Its protein product is CASSERRDTSHNSPLHF. This rearrangement joins TRBV6-1 to TRBJ1-6; no definite D call. This CDR3 has 17 amino acids. V gave up 2 bases and J gave up 5 bases, with 16 bases separating them. Germline V gives CDR1 MNHNS, CDR2 SASEGT.